Listed here are 10 T cell receptor beta chains from one sample, sequenced in a study of shared clonotypes between healthy human individuals (dated by TCRdb to 2019 to 2021). CD8 naive samples were obtained by positive selection for CCR7 among CD45RO-negative cells, yielding a CD45RA+CCR7+ population from which TemRA cells were excluded. The library was generated by the immunoSEQ multiplex PCR assay. The source is immuneACCESS, and TCRdb retained only in-frame sequences with V and J called. Part of the clones is not carried over; for the studies checked, unresolved V genes explain less than half of this, and the remainder is unexplained. The sample table holds some 2,000,000 clones, of which about 94% were seen once. Clones ranked in the top ten supply approximately 1.2% of the sample. Sample: naive CD8+ T cells sorted from blood. The sample's cell subset or site, from its label and the paper: CD45RA+CCR7+. These receptors were obtained from a man younger than 30 in good health.

V and J are TRBV9 and TRBJ2-1; 10 bases line up with TRBD2. V lost 2 bases, J lost 5 bases, and 4 bases stayed unmatched. CDR1 is SGDLS, CDR2 YYNGEE, per germline. The CDR3 has 15 residues. As DNA, the CDR3 is TGTGCCAGCAGCGTTCAAGGACTAGCGGACAATGAGCAGTTCTTC. Translated, it gives CASSVQGLADNEQFF.

This chain links TRBV11-3 with TRBJ2-7; 9 bases are shared with TRBD1. Trimming took 0 bases from V and 5 from J; bases not matched to a gene: 2. Germline CDR1 SGHNT, CDR2 YENEEA. This CDR3 has 14 amino acids. DNA for the CDR3: TGTGCCAGCAGCTTAGAACAGGGGGCCCACGAGCAGTACTTC. This encodes CASSLEQGAHEQYF.

As concerns this clone: The sample holds other DNA sequences that translate to the same CDR3. The CDR3 DNA reads TGTGCCAGTAGTATAAGCGGGGACTCCTACGAGCAGTACTTC. Translated: CASSISGDSYEQYF. The chain combines TRBV19 with TRBJ2-7; 7 positions agree with TRBD2. V gave up 2 bases and J gave up 0 bases; unmatched junction bases: 1. CDR1 is LNHDA and CDR2 is SQIVND in the germline V gene (reference sequence). The CDR3 runs to 14 residues.

This chain links TRBV7-9 with TRBJ2-2; D gene ambiguous. The germline V and J ends were trimmed by 4 bases and 0 bases, with 9 bases remaining between them. Germline V gene sequence: CDR1 SEHNR, CDR2 FQNEAQ (reference sequence). This CDR3 has 15 residues. The CDR3 here is CASSSLGPNTGELFF. CDR3 DNA: TGTGCCAGCAGCTCCCTGGGCCCGAACACCGGGGAGCTGTTTTTT.

The CDR3 DNA follows: TGTGCCAGCAGCTTAACTTTACAGGGGCCGGGGCAAGAGACCCAGTACTTC. This translates into CASSLTLQGPGQETQYF. This chain uses TRBV7-9 with TRBJ2-5; 7 bases line up with TRBD1. J was trimmed by 2 bases and V by 2 bases; bases with no gene match: 11. The germline gives CDR1 SEHNR, CDR2 FQNEAQ (reference sequence). This CDR3 has 17 amino acids.

The J gene is TRBJ1-6, the V gene TRBV27, with no clear D. This CDR3 is 13 amino acids long. Germline CDR1 MNHEY, CDR2 SMNVEV (reference sequence). With 5 bases removed from V and 8 bases from J, the gap between germline ends came to 10 bases. The CDR3 bases are TGTGCCAGCAGTGTTGTCGTTTATTCACCCCTCCACTTT. It codes for CASSVVVYSPLHF.

This chain uses TRBV6-5 with TRBJ2-7; D perhaps matches TRBD2 (5 bases). Trimming cost V 5 bases and J 3 bases, with 14 bases left between them. Germline values: CDR1 MNHEY, CDR2 SVGAGI. This CDR3 region has 14 residues. CDR3 loop: CASSPKLDYYEQYF. For the CDR3, the DNA is TGTGCCAGCAGTCCAAAACTTGACTACTACGAGCAGTACTTC.

This sequence joins TRBV13 and TRBJ2-2; D gene ambiguous. The length of the CDR3 is 15 residues. The V end lost 3 bases, the J end lost 1 base, and 9 bases lay between the germline ends. CDR1 is PRHDT and CDR2 is FYEKMQ in the germline V gene (reference sequence). The CDR3 DNA follows: TGTGCCAGCAGCTTCGGCAGAATGAACACCGGGGAGCTGTTTTTT. As protein: CASSFGRMNTGELFF.

The chain employs TRBV19 and TRBJ1-5, with 9 bases fitting TRBD1. The CDR3 is 15 amino acids. The germline V gene encodes CDR1 LNHDA and CDR2 SQIVND (reference sequence). V shed 4 bases, J shed 6 bases, and the junction held 7 bases outside the gene matches. CDR3 DNA: TGTGCCAGTAGTACCGGGACAGGGTTCCGTCAGCCCCAGCATTTT. Amino acid sequence: CASSTGTGFRQPQHF.

CDR3 DNA sequence: TGTGCCAGCAGTGAACGGCCAGCGGGGGATTTCAATGAGCAGTTCTTC. Amino acids: CASSERPAGDFNEQFF. The chain carries TRBV2 and TRBJ2-1; TRBD2 matches 8 bases. In germline, CDR1 is SNHLY, CDR2 FYNNEI. After removal of 2 bases from V and 6 bases from J, the junction contained 9 bases not matched to a gene. The CDR3 has 16 amino acids.